This T cell receptor beta chain was sequenced for a study of T-cell reconstitution after alpha-beta-depleted transplantation in children. This clonotype was observed a few times. The CDR3 has 17 amino acids. Germline V CDR1 and CDR2: SGHTA, FQGTGA. V was clipped by 2 bases and J by 4 bases, with 15 bases between them. It was with unique molecular identifiers that the TCRbeta library was prepared. TCRdb reanalysed the PCR reads using MiXCR and keeps one entry per CDR3 protein. The sample carries almost 500,000 distinct CDR3 sequences, approximately 13% recorded once. The sequence was obtained from a human donor who donated a stem cell graft to a child with combined immunodeficiency. The chain is built from TRBV7-3 and TRBJ2-6; tentatively, D is TRBD1 (6 bases). The material sequenced was PBMCs from the stem cell graft donor, taken from the stem cell graft. The CDR3 loop is CASSLVGGARGANVLTF. For the CDR3, the DNA is TGTGCCAGCAGCTTAGTTGGGGGCGCGAGAGGGGCCAACGTCCTGACTTTC.